These 7 T cell receptor beta chains were sequenced from one sample in a study of T cells in Graves' hyperthyroidism and ophthalmopathy. Template material for amplifying TCR beta CDR3 regions consisted of RNA transcripts. Researchers ran a first-round RT-PCR on the TCR CDR3 using the HTBI primer set. TCRdb redid the calling of the multiplex PCR reads with MiXCR, one entry per CDR3 protein. The data contain approximately 400,000 distinct CDR3 sequences, more than 15% of them singletons. The specimen was blood. The source of these receptors is a woman under 30 with Graves' hyperthyroidism that later progressed to Graves' ophthalmopathy.

This chain connects TRBV5-4 to TRBJ2-3; D might be TRBD2 (6 bases). V lost 4 bases to trimming and J lost 4 bases, with 10 bases between them. CDR1 SGHNT and CDR2 YYREEE come from the germline V gene (reference sequence). This CDR3 has 13 amino acids. CDR3 loop: CASSTSGADTQYF. The CDR3 coding sequence is TGTGCCAGCAGCACCTCGGGGGCAGATACGCAGTATTTT.

The table lists this clonotype with many counts. The chain recombines TRBV2 with TRBJ2-1; no clear D. The CDR3 loop spans 12 amino acids. In germline, CDR1 is SNHLY, CDR2 FYNNEI. Trimming removed 7 bases from V and 6 bases from J, with 10 bases in between. The CDR3 DNA reads TGTGCCAGCAATCCCCTCGGCAATGAGCAGTTCTTC. It is translated as CASNPLGNEQFF.

This clonotype was seen a few times. This sequence may be a read error, since a much larger clone differs from it by one base. The CDR3 nucleotides read TGTGCCGGCAGCTTAGCGGGTGAGCAGTACTTC. This codes for CAGSLAGEQYF. V gene TRBV7-9 combines with J gene TRBJ2-7; 7 bases are shared with TRBD2. The CDR3 has 11 amino acids. The germline V gene encodes CDR1 SEHNR and CDR2 FQNEAQ (reference sequence).

This clonotype was counted only a few times. V is TRBV6-1 and J is TRBJ2-5; D not resolved. This CDR3 is 16 amino acids long. V was trimmed by 8 bases and J by 2 bases, leaving 21 bases between them. The germline gives CDR1 MNHNS, CDR2 SASEGT. The CDR3 protein is CASVPFSWARQETQYF. Here the CDR3 DNA reads TGTGCCAGCGTACCGTTTTCTTGGGCGAGGCAAGAGACCCAGTACTTC.

This clonotype was seen more than once but under ten times. The rearrangement joins TRBV6-5 to TRBJ1-3; D might be TRBD1 (5 bases). The ends were cut back, 0 bases at V and 0 bases at J, with 12 bases in the middle. Germline assignment: CDR1 MNHEY and CDR2 SVGAGI. The CDR3 length is 17 residues. The CDR3, as DNA: TGTGCCAGCAGTTACTCCGCAGGGTTGTACTCTGGAAACACCATATATTTT. This codes for CASSYSAGLYSGNTIYF.

The V call is TRBV5-1, the J call TRBJ2-1; TRBD2 matches 7 bases. This CDR3 spans 19 amino acids. The germline CDR1 and CDR2 sequences are SGHRS and YFSETQ. Germline trimming cut 0 bases from V and 5 bases from J; bases unmatched to any gene: 17. CDR3: CASSLELGGCLSRNNEQFF. DNA of the CDR3: TGCGCCAGCAGCTTGGAATTGGGGGGGTGTCTTTCCAGAAACAATGAGCAGTTCTTC.

In its sample, this clonotype was seen many times. The gene calls are TRBV29-1 and TRBJ2-3; D may match TRBD1 or TRBD2 (5 bases each). V was cut by 5 bases and J by 2 bases, with 20 bases left in between. This CDR3 is 16 amino acids long. Germline CDR1 reads SQVTM; CDR2 reads ANQGSEA. The CDR3 here is CSVSELGQRITDTQYF. CDR3 DNA: TGCAGCGTTTCAGAATTGGGGCAGCGGATCACAGATACGCAGTATTTT.